This TCR beta chain was captured in a study of blood T cells in healthy people across ages. Study summary: About one barcoded beta molecule was captured per two T cells (by template switching).

Primers used in a second PCR of roughly 6 to 12 cycles were a sample-barcoded 5' primer and a J-beta primer mix. MiXCR, applied by TCRdb to the 5' RACE reads, yields one record per CDR3 protein. Altogether about 1.8 million distinct CDR3 sequences are present, 49% being singletons, with the ten largest covering approximately 2.1%. V gave up 7 bases and J gave up 9 bases, with 13 bases separating them. The CDR3 has 12 residues. Looked up from germline, CDR1 is MNHEY and CDR2 is SMNVEV (reference sequence). The chain combines TRBV27 with TRBJ2-4; D not resolved. Sequences were obtained from blood. This clonotype was sampled from a woman in her forties in good health. This CDR3 is CASTESEGIQYF. The CDR3 DNA is TGTGCCAGCACCGAATCGGAAGGCATTCAGTACTTC.